The T cell receptor (beta chain) under discussion was sequenced for a study of blood T cells in healthy people across ages (dated by TCRdb to the mid-2010s). With respect to the entire study: In model experiments, roughly one uniquely barcoded TCR beta cDNA molecule per two T cells was captured by template switching. The donors were divided into four age groups: young (average around 17 years), middle-aged (roughly 42), aged (approximately 59) and long-lived (roughly 86). Age-related changes in TCR beta repertoire diversity were measured in the study by deep sequencing normalized with unique cDNA molecular identifiers. For two donors (one aged 18 to 29 and one aged 80 or older), the study analyzed two additional independent replicas of 1 million unique cDNA reads from the same blood draw. To avoid experimental bias, donors of different ages were randomly spread across the sequencing lanes.

The approximately 40 donors, aged about 6 to 100 years, were systemically healthy Caucasian individuals from Russia. Each donor gave 8 to 10 milliliters of peripheral blood, drawn into EDTA-treated Vacutainer tubes. Ficoll-Paque density-gradient centrifugation was used to isolate PBMCs, with at least 6.5 million obtained per sample. Total RNA was extracted from PBMCs with Trizol reagent, with at least 6 micrograms obtained per sample. For every donor, an aliquot of PBMCs went through flow cytometry to measure the percentages of naive CD45RAhigh/CD27high T cells. The CDR3 has 15 amino acids, counting the end cysteine and phenylalanine. This entry keeps only the CDR3 DNA: 45 bases, framed from base 1. CDR1 and CDR2 (SGDLS, YYNGEE) derive from the germline V gene. V is cut by 3 bases and J by 0 bases, and the space between the germline ends is 10 bases. Paper-wide results and their limitations: Because profiling used bulk unsorted PBMCs, naive and antigen-experienced compartments could not be compared conclusively. Total diversity estimates from one million sequenced T cells were considered lower bounds and underestimates. There was a strong correlation between observed TCR beta diversity and the percentage of naive T cells measured by flow cytometry. Because the CMV infection status of the donors was unknown, age-related changes in expanded clonotypes may potentially have been confounded. Observed TCR beta diversity per million T cells fell roughly linearly with age, and a significant reduction was already apparent by age roughly 41. The long-lived group showed more naive CD4+ T cells, fewer expanded clones and increased TCR diversity than the aged group, suggesting age selection.

As to this clonotype: Its target antigen remains unknown. Base-call qualities are not available, and no considerably larger clone is one nucleotide away.

Receptor amplification or capture employed 5' RACE. The instrument given in TCRdb is Illumina HiSeq 2500. A second PCR of roughly 7 to 11 cycles was performed with a sample-barcoded 5' primer and a J-beta primer mix. A template-switch 5' adaptor carrying 12 random nucleotides introduced a unique molecular identifier onto each TCR beta cDNA molecule. At least 2.5 million CDR3-containing paired-end reads were obtained from each sample. The Mint cDNA synthesis kit, primed by a TRBC-specific oligonucleotide, was used to synthesize first-strand cDNA from all RNA. Following uracil-DNA glycosylase treatment, a first 18-cycle PCR with universal primers M1SS and BC2_uni_R was performed on all cDNA. Per the source publication's procedure: For normalization, 1 million high-quality reads were randomly selected from each sample, with every read carrying a distinct molecular identifier. Instead of being binned into consensus sequences, reads that shared molecular identifiers were thrown out. CDR3 identification, clonotype clustering and error correction used MiTCR with a Q25 quality threshold and the strictest error-elimination algorithm. Lower-bound total TCR beta diversity was estimated with a nonparametric unseen species model using Euler transformation. TCRdb reworked the public reads: Q25 trimming with fastp, MiXCR clone assembly, productive beta chains retained. Under each unique CDR3 protein, matching rows form one entry showing the most common genes and DNA. TCRdb, not the original authors, processed these V and J calls. This sample has around 1,000,000 distinct CDR3 sequences in its table, and under 40% of those were observed once. The ten most abundant clones make up around 12% of the sample.

The specimen sequenced was blood. This receptor was taken from a man younger than 35 in good health. The chain was built from TRBV9 and TRBJ2-1; the D gene cannot be named for sure. The CDR3 protein sequence reads: CASSEAPGSYNEQFF. The DNA reads as follows: TGTGCCAGCAGCGAGGCCCCTGGCTCCTACAATGAGCAGTTCTTC.